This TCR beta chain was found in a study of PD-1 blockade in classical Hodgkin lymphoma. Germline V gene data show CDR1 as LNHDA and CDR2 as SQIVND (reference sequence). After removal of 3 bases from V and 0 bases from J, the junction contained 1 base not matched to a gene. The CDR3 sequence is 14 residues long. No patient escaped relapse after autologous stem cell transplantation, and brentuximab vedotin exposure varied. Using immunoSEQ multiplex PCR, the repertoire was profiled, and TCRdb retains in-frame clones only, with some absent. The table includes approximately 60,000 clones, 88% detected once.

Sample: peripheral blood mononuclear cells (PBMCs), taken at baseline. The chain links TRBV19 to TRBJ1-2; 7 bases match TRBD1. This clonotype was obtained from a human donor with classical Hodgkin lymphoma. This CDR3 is CASSIDRANYGYTF. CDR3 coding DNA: TGTGCCAGTAGTATCGACAGGGCTAACTATGGCTACACCTTC.